The rows below give T cell receptor beta chains drawn from one sample of a study of shared clonotypes between healthy human individuals. Profiled with immunoSEQ multiplex PCR; TCRdb holds only in-frame clones, not every one. The profile shows more than 1.2 million clones, 98% of them singletons. Source material: naive CD4+ T cells sorted from blood. Every receptor here comes from a man aged 25 to 40 in good health. CDR3s include the opening cysteine and the closing phenylalanine or tryptophan. The D gene is left open where the match is weak. The size of a clone is reported for some rows only, either as once, few or many, or as a class for expanded clones.

>.|TRBD1|TRBV7-8|TRBJ2-7
CASSPYDRAYEQYF
TGTGCCAGCAGCCCCTATGACAGGGCCTACGAGCAGTACTTC
>.|.|TRBV28|TRBJ2-3
CASTQPGRSSTDTQYF
TGTGCCAGCACCCAACCGGGACGGTCTAGCACAGATACGCAGTATTTT
>.|.|TRBV7-9|TRBJ2-6
CASSPGHHSGANVLTF
TGTGCCAGCAGCCCGGGACATCACTCTGGGGCCAACGTCCTGACTTTC
>.|TRBD1|TRBV11-2|TRBJ2-7
CASSIRTGEVYEQYF
TGTGCCAGCAGCATCCGGACAGGAGAGGTCTACGAGCAGTACTTC
>.|TRBD1|TRBV6-6|TRBJ2-2
CASSTLGTGGTGELFF
TGTGCCAGCAGCACCCTCGGGACAGGGGGCACCGGGGAGCTGTTTTTT
>.|.|TRBV18|TRBJ2-3
CASSPRAGVADTQYF
TGTGCCAGCTCACCAAGGGCAGGGGTCGCAGATACGCAGTATTTT
>.|TRBD1|TRBV30|TRBJ1-5
CAWSVPGGTNQPQHF
TGTGCCTGGAGTGTACCAGGGGGCACCAATCAGCCCCAGCATTTT
>.|.|TRBV11-2|TRBJ2-2
CASSYRPTSTGELFF
TGTGCCAGCAGCTACAGACCCACAAGCACCGGGGAGCTGTTTTTT
>.|.|TRBV6-5|TRBJ1-1
CASTRDPHLNTEAFF
TGTGCCAGCACCCGGGACCCTCACCTGAACACTGAAGCTTTCTTT
>.|.|TRBV6-4|TRBJ2-3
CASSLSGGGRDTQYF
TGTGCCAGCAGCCTTAGCGGAGGGGGTCGTGATACGCAGTATTTT
>.|TRBD2|TRBV5-6|TRBJ2-3
CASSRTSGMSTDTQYF
TGTGCCAGCAGCCGGACTAGCGGAATGAGCACAGATACGCAGTATTTT
>.|.|TRBV10-3|TRBJ1-5
CAISDPSGQPQHF
TGTGCCATCAGTGACCCCAGCGGGCAGCCCCAGCATTTT
>.|TRBD1|TRBV2|TRBJ1-2
CASTPRGTGKGYTF
TGTGCCAGCACTCCCAGGGGGACAGGGAAGGGCTACACCTTC
>.|.|TRBV2|TRBJ1-4
CASRIIQNEKLFF
TGTGCCAGCAGGATTATTCAGAATGAAAAACTGTTTTTT
>.|.|TRBV15|TRBJ1-1
CATSREARMNTEAFF
TGTGCCACCAGCAGAGAGGCCAGGATGAACACTGAAGCTTTCTTT
>.|TRBD2|TRBV18|TRBJ2-1
CASSPGTSGSLHNEQFF
TGTGCCAGCTCACCGGGGACTAGCGGGAGTCTCCACAATGAGCAGTTCTTC
>.|TRBD2|TRBV7-2|TRBJ2-7
CASSSMGGRAIGEQYF
TGTGCCAGCAGCTCGATGGGCGGGAGGGCCATAGGCGAGCAGTACTTC
>.|TRBD2|TRBV11-1|TRBJ2-1
CASSSGLAAYNEQFF
TGTGCCAGCAGCTCGGGACTAGCTGCTTACAATGAGCAGTTCTTC
>.|.|TRBV11-1|TRBJ2-2
CASSLVTNTGELFF
TGTGCCAGCAGCTTAGTCACTAACACCGGGGAGCTGTTTTTT
>.|TRBD2|TRBV19|TRBJ2-2
CASSSPGLATRGTGELFF
TGTGCCAGTAGCAGCCCGGGACTAGCGACCAGGGGAACCGGGGAGCTGTTTTTT
>.|TRBD2|TRBV7-8|TRBJ2-1
CLTRPGGARGYNEQFF
TGTCTCACCCGCCCGGGAGGGGCTAGAGGATACAATGAGCAGTTCTTC
>.|TRBD2|TRBV6-5|TRBJ2-7
CASSPGLVTYEQYF
TGTGCCAGCAGTCCGGGACTAGTAACGTACGAGCAGTACTTC
>.|TRBD2|TRBV7-6|TRBJ2-2
CASSLALPGLGVTGELFF
TGTGCCAGCAGCTTAGCTCTGCCGGGACTAGGGGTAACCGGGGAGCTGTTTTTT
>.|.|TRBV11-2|TRBJ2-3
CASSYPNSVLGTDTQYF
TGTGCCAGCAGCTACCCGAACTCCGTGTTGGGGACAGATACGCAGTATTTT
>.|TRBD1|TRBV10-3|TRBJ1-1
CAIRQGLNTEAFF
TGTGCCATCCGACAGGGATTGAACACTGAAGCTTTCTTT
>.|.|TRBV9|TRBJ2-7
CASSVALSVRTGKTYEQYF
TGTGCCAGCAGCGTAGCCCTAAGCGTTCGGACTGGAAAAACCTACGAGCAGTACTTC
>once|TRBD2|TRBV2|TRBJ2-2
CASRQTSGNTGELFF
TGTGCCAGCAGACAGACTAGCGGAAACACCGGGGAGCTGTTTTTT
>.|TRBD2|TRBV2|TRBJ2-5
CASSEARLARETQYF
TGTGCCAGCAGTGAAGCCCGACTAGCCAGAGAGACCCAGTACTTC
>once|.|TRBV4-1|TRBJ1-3
CASSQERASAGIGSGIGNTIYF
TGCGCCAGCAGCCAAGAGAGGGCCTCGGCCGGGATAGGGAGCGGGATTGGAAACACCATATATTTT
>.|TRBD1|TRBV28|TRBJ2-3
CASSVNRGHTDTQYF
TGTGCCAGCAGCGTAAACAGGGGCCACACAGATACGCAGTATTTT
>once|.|TRBV10-3|TRBJ2-3
CAIKSTDTQYF
TGTGCCATTAAAAGCACAGATACGCAGTATTTT
>.|TRBD2|TRBV7-8|TRBJ2-1
CASSLPGLAHYNEQFF
TGTGCCAGCAGCTTACCGGGACTAGCGCACTACAATGAGCAGTTCTTC